Sequencing of this T cell receptor (beta chain) was carried out in a study of read filtering for tumor transcriptome and immune sequencing. Overall study: RNA-seq yielded only about 75 to 1,400 TCR reads, IR-seq about 4.05 to 11 million. Study-level findings and limits: This fraction held mixed bone marrow immune cells after CD138-negative sorting. RNA-seq captured clonotypes less deeply and reliably than IR-seq.

The library was built from 400 ng RNA with molecular barcoded adaptors for alpha/delta and beta/gamma chains. Each CDR3 protein is one row after TCRdb ran MiXCR on the reads. The table has 60,000 or so distinct CDR3 sequences, roughly 20% seen once. There are 19 residues in the CDR3. J was trimmed by 5 bases and V by 0 bases; bases with no gene match: 8. Germline V gene lookup returns CDR1 ENHRY and CDR2 SYGVKD. Ten or more counts support this clonotype. What it binds is unknown. The sequence derives from a donor at least 40 years old with multiple myeloma. Sequencing used a population of CD138-negative cells sorted from bone marrow. The rearrangement joins TRBV10-3 to TRBJ2-1; 15 bases line up with TRBD2. DNA of the CDR3: TGTGCCATCAGTGAGTCGTTTGGACTAGCGGGGGGGAAAGACAATGAGCAGTTCTTC. Translation: CAISESFGLAGGKDNEQFF.